A selection of T cell receptor beta chains follows, all from one sample in a study of radiation and T cells in renal cell carcinoma. The data were produced by immunoSEQ multiplex PCR, yet TCRdb's version contains in-frame clones alone and is incomplete. The table records around 100,000 clones, 84% of them present only once. Sequencing was performed on blood, taken from a patient whose treatment included radiotherapy and nephrectomy. The origin of the receptors is a man aged 55 to 69 with renal cell carcinoma. Each CDR3 is given with its conserved first and last residue. The D gene is left open where the match is weak. Not every row has a clone size; where given, it reads once, few, many or a size class.

>-|TRBJ2-1|TRBV10-3|-
CAIRGDNYNEQFF
TGTGCCATCAGAGGTGACAACTACAATGAGCAGTTCTTC
>-|TRBJ2-7|TRBV18|once
CASSPSWSGSYEQYF
TGTGCCAGCTCACCTTCTTGGAGCGGATCCTACGAGCAGTACTTC
>TRBD1|TRBJ1-1|TRBV25-1|-
CASSSPDRGNTEAFF
TGTGCCAGCAGTTCCCCCGACAGGGGGAACACTGAAGCTTTCTTT
>TRBD1|TRBJ2-7|TRBV6-1|few
CASSERTGTTYEQYF
TGTGCCAGCAGTGAGCGGACAGGGACAACCTACGAGCAGTACTTC
>TRBD2|TRBJ2-5|TRBV27|-
CASSLLGVLAGLQETQYF
TGTGCCAGCAGTTTGTTGGGGGTGTTAGCGGGATTACAAGAGACCCAGTACTTC
>-|TRBJ2-7|TRBV28|-
CASSLTGNSYEQYF
TGTGCCAGCAGTTTAACGGGAAACTCCTACGAGCAGTACTTC
>TRBD2|TRBJ2-7|TRBV10-1|-
CASSRAGGYEQYF
TGCGCCAGCAGCCGAGCGGGAGGGTACGAGCAGTACTTC
>TRBD1|TRBJ1-4|TRBV28|-
CASRVAGGLNEKLFF
TGTGCCAGCAGGGTGGCAGGGGGCCTTAATGAAAAACTGTTTTTT
>TRBD2|TRBJ2-1|TRBV10-3|few
CAISEGTSSYNEQFF
TGTGCCATCAGTGAGGGGACTAGCAGCTACAATGAGCAGTTCTTC
>-|TRBJ2-3|TRBV30|-
CAWSADRGGTDTQYF
TGTGCCTGGAGCGCCGACAGGGGAGGGACAGATACGCAGTATTTT
>-|TRBJ2-1|TRBV30|-
CAWSVFWDPTYNEQFF
TGTGCCTGGAGTGTATTTTGGGACCCAACGTACAATGAGCAGTTCTTC
>TRBD2|TRBJ2-7|TRBV27|-
CASSPPPAGGFYEQYF
TGTGCCAGCAGTCCCCCGCCTGCGGGAGGATTCTACGAGCAGTACTTC
>-|TRBJ2-7|TRBV4-1|-
CASSQEDSYEQYF
TGCGCCAGCAGCCAAGAAGACAGCTACGAGCAGTACTTC
>-|TRBJ1-5|TRBV28|-
CASQGRRQPQHF
TGTGCCAGCCAGGGTCGGCGGCAGCCCCAGCATTTT
>-|TRBJ1-3|TRBV4-1|-
CASSSPSGNTIYF
TGCGCCAGCAGTAGTCCCTCTGGAAACACCATATATTTT
>-|TRBJ1-2|TRBV11-2|-
CASSLPPREGYGYTF
TGTGCCAGCAGCTTACCCCCTAGAGAGGGCTATGGCTACACCTTC
>-|TRBJ2-3|TRBV5-1|many
CASSLERPSTDTQYF
TGCGCCAGCAGCTTGGAGCGACCTAGCACAGATACGCAGTATTTT
>-|TRBJ2-7|TRBV14|-
CASSQAGAGGSTGQYF
TGTGCCAGCAGCCAAGCCGGGGCCGGCGGATCAACGGGGCAGTACTTC
>TRBD2|TRBJ2-1|TRBV5-4|-
CAIGGNEQFF
TGTGCCATCGGGGGGAATGAGCAGTTCTTC
>-|TRBJ2-4|TRBV15|once
CATSRDRSGVGKNIQYF
TGTGCCACCAGCAGAGATAGGTCGGGAGTGGGCAAAAACATTCAGTACTTC
>TRBD2|TRBJ2-5|TRBV4-1|-
CASSQGAWVVAGQETQYF
TGCGCCAGCAGCCAAGGGGCCTGGGTGGTAGCGGGGCAAGAGACCCAGTACTTC
>-|TRBJ2-7|TRBV7-9|few
CASSLTGAQEQYF
TGTGCCAGCAGCTTAACGGGGGCACAGGAGCAGTACTTC
>TRBD1|TRBJ1-1|TRBV18|-
CASSRDRDAEAFF
TGTGCCAGCTCACGAGACAGGGACGCTGAAGCTTTCTTT
>-|TRBJ1-1|TRBV30|few
CAWSPKGVGNTEAFF
TGTGCCTGGAGTCCAAAGGGGGTGGGTAACACTGAAGCTTTCTTT
>-|TRBJ2-1|TRBV11-2|once
CASSLGRANEQFF
TGTGCCAGCAGCTTAGGAAGGGCTAATGAGCAGTTCTTC
>TRBD1|TRBJ2-2|TRBV18|-
CASSPRGDRISRNTGELFF
TGTGCCAGCTCACCACGCGGGGACAGGATTTCACGAAACACCGGGGAGCTGTTTTTT
>-|TRBJ2-2|TRBV15|-
CATSKDWGTGELFF
TGTGCCACCAGCAAGGATTGGGGCACCGGGGAGCTGTTTTTT
>-|TRBJ2-2|TRBV4-3|-
CASSQEAPGNTGELFF
TGCGCCAGCAGCCAAGAGGCCCCAGGTAACACCGGGGAGCTGTTTTTT
>-|TRBJ1-1|TRBV11-1|-
CASSLYRDVAEAFF
TGTGCCAGCAGCTTATACAGGGATGTGGCTGAAGCTTTCTTT